This T cell receptor beta chain originates from a study of blood T cell repertoires in COVID-19. Looking at the study overall: Samples taken during acute and convalescent COVID-19 were collected in the United States, Italy and Spain. Sample material is recorded as cDNA or gDNA derived from T cells, B-cell-depleted T cells, or PBMCs.

Original handling: By means of reference gene primer amplification, nucleated cell counts were estimated. Measured with immunoSEQ multiplex PCR; TCRdb has only the in-frame clones, and not every one. V and J calls and clone size are those listed in that table; D and trimming were worked out from the DNA. The table has under 75,000 clones, roughly 88% seen once. This clone was seen just once. This CDR3 spans 14 amino acids. Trimming cost V 7 bases and J 0 bases, with 13 bases left between them. Germline CDR1 SQVTM, CDR2 ANQGSEA. The rearrangement joins TRBV29-1 to TRBJ1-3, with D maybe TRBD1 (6 bases). The TCR originated in a man in his thirties or forties with acute or convalescent COVID-19. Material for sequencing was peripheral blood. CDR3 in amino acids: CSATDSFSGNTIYF. The CDR3 region has the DNA TGCAGCGCCACGGACAGTTTCTCTGGAAACACCATATATTTT.